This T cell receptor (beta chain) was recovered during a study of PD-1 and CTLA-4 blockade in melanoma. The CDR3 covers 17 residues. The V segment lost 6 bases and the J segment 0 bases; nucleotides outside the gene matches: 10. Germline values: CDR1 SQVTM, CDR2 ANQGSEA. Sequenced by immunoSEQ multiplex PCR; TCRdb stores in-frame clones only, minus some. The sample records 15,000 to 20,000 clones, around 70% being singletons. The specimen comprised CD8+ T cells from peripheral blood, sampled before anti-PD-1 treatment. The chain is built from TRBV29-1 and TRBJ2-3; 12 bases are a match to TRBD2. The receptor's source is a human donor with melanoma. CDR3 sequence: CSVRGLAGRTSTDTQYF. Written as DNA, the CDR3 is TGCAGCGTGCGCGGACTAGCGGGAAGAACTAGCACAGATACGCAGTATTTT.